A selection of T cell receptor beta chains follows, all from one sample in a study of T-cell reconstitution after alpha-beta-depleted transplantation in children. TCRdb re-called the PCR reads through MiXCR, storing one row per CDR3 protein. The table has around 670,000 distinct CDR3 sequences, around 13% seen once. Sequenced material: PBMCs, taken before TCRalphabeta/CD19-depleted stem cell transplant. These receptors all stem from a girl aged 2-10 years with congenital amegakaryocytic thrombocytopenia, due to receive a stem cell transplant. Both conserved end residues are part of each CDR3. Fields, in order: V gene, clone size, J gene, D gene, CDR3 length, CDR3 protein, CDR3 DNA. A D gene is named only where the DNA matches it firmly. Clone sizes are given selectively: once, few, many, or a class where the clone is expanded.

V gene: TRBV5-1; clone size: -; J gene: TRBJ1-6; D gene: TRBD1; CDR3 length: 15; CDR3 protein: CASSLEQGADSPLHF; CDR3 DNA: TGCGCCAGCAGCTTGGAGCAGGGGGCCGATTCACCCCTCCACTTT
V gene: TRBV29-1; clone size: few; J gene: TRBJ2-1; D gene: TRBD2; CDR3 length: 16; CDR3 protein: CSVDYPLAASYNEQFF; CDR3 DNA: TGCAGCGTTGACTACCCACTAGCGGCCTCCTACAATGAGCAGTTCTTC
V gene: TRBV11-2; clone size: few; J gene: TRBJ2-2; D gene: -; CDR3 length: 16; CDR3 protein: CASSLIRGANTGELFF; CDR3 DNA: TGTGCCAGCAGCTTAATTCGGGGAGCGAACACCGGGGAGCTGTTTTTT
V gene: TRBV7-9; clone size: -; J gene: TRBJ2-5; D gene: -; CDR3 length: 12; CDR3 protein: CASSFHRETQYF; CDR3 DNA: TGTGCCAGCAGCTTTCATAGGGAGACCCAGTACTTC
V gene: TRBV20-1; clone size: -; J gene: TRBJ2-3; D gene: -; CDR3 length: 14; CDR3 protein: CSANTGVGTDTQYF; CDR3 DNA: TGCAGTGCTAATACGGGAGTCGGGACAGATACGCAGTATTTT
V gene: TRBV28; clone size: -; J gene: TRBJ2-1; D gene: TRBD2; CDR3 length: 19; CDR3 protein: CASSLVGHDTSGSWYEQFF; CDR3 DNA: TGTGCCAGCAGTTTAGTAGGGCACGATACTAGCGGGAGTTGGTATGAGCAGTTCTTC
V gene: TRBV27; clone size: few; J gene: TRBJ2-6; D gene: -; CDR3 length: 19; CDR3 protein: CASSPRGVGDNSGANVLTF; CDR3 DNA: TGTGCCAGCAGCCCAAGGGGTGTGGGCGACAATTCTGGGGCCAACGTCCTGACTTTC
V gene: TRBV12-3/TRBV12-4; clone size: -; J gene: TRBJ2-1; D gene: TRBD2; CDR3 length: 11; CDR3 protein: CASRGGTEQFF; CDR3 DNA: TGTGCCAGCAGGGGAGGGACTGAGCAGTTCTTC
V gene: TRBV20-1; clone size: many; J gene: TRBJ2-5; D gene: -; CDR3 length: 12; CDR3 protein: CSARLGSAAQYF; CDR3 DNA: TGCAGTGCTAGACTGGGATCCGCGGCCCAGTACTTC
V gene: TRBV20-1; clone size: -; J gene: TRBJ2-1; D gene: -; CDR3 length: 15; CDR3 protein: CSARPPGSSYNEQFF; CDR3 DNA: TGCAGTGCTAGACCCCCCGGTAGCTCCTACAATGAGCAGTTCTTC
V gene: TRBV9; clone size: many; J gene: TRBJ2-1; D gene: -; CDR3 length: 17; CDR3 protein: CASSVSILSSSRNEQFF; CDR3 DNA: TGTGCCAGCAGCGTAAGTATACTGTCTTCCTCCAGGAATGAGCAGTTCTTC
V gene: TRBV20-1; clone size: many; J gene: TRBJ1-1; D gene: -; CDR3 length: 13; CDR3 protein: CSASRQSNTEAFF; CDR3 DNA: TGCAGTGCTAGTAGGCAGTCGAACACTGAAGCTTTCTTT
V gene: TRBV24-1; clone size: few; J gene: TRBJ2-1; D gene: TRBD2; CDR3 length: 15; CDR3 protein: CATSEHTSGTNEQFF; CDR3 DNA: TGTGCCACCAGTGAACATACTAGCGGGACTAATGAGCAGTTCTTC
V gene: TRBV29-1; clone size: -; J gene: TRBJ2-3; D gene: -; CDR3 length: 15; CDR3 protein: CSVDGGTVFRDTQYF; CDR3 DNA: TGCAGCGTTGATGGGGGGACAGTCTTCCGGGATACGCAGTATTTT
V gene: TRBV20-1; clone size: few; J gene: TRBJ1-5; D gene: -; CDR3 length: 16; CDR3 protein: CSAEEGRLQEYQPQHF; CDR3 DNA: TGCAGTGCTGAAGAGGGGAGGTTACAGGAATATCAGCCCCAGCATTTT
V gene: TRBV20-1; clone size: -; J gene: TRBJ2-5; D gene: -; CDR3 length: 17; CDR3 protein: CSAAPVGGAGLQETQYF; CDR3 DNA: TGCAGTGCTGCCCCGGTGGGAGGAGCGGGCCTACAAGAGACCCAGTACTTC
V gene: TRBV11-2; clone size: many; J gene: TRBJ1-1; D gene: -; CDR3 length: 12; CDR3 protein: CASSFRLGEAFF; CDR3 DNA: TGTGCCAGCAGCTTTCGGCTCGGTGAAGCTTTCTTT
V gene: TRBV12-3/TRBV12-4; clone size: many; J gene: TRBJ2-7; D gene: -; CDR3 length: 15; CDR3 protein: CASSRDVTSSYEQYF; CDR3 DNA: TGTGCCAGCAGCCGGGACGTCACGAGCTCCTACGAGCAGTACTTC
V gene: TRBV10-3; clone size: -; J gene: TRBJ2-1; D gene: -; CDR3 length: 17; CDR3 protein: CAFPRTGAWDGLNEQFF; CDR3 DNA: TGTGCCTTCCCTAGAACCGGGGCTTGGGACGGGTTGAATGAGCAGTTCTTC
V gene: TRBV12-3/TRBV12-4; clone size: -; J gene: TRBJ2-5; D gene: -; CDR3 length: 14; CDR3 protein: CASSLAREGETQYF; CDR3 DNA: TGTGCCAGCAGTTTAGCCCGAGAGGGCGAGACCCAGTACTTC
V gene: TRBV2; clone size: many; J gene: TRBJ2-1; D gene: TRBD2; CDR3 length: 15; CDR3 protein: CASRPGLAFFDEQFF; CDR3 DNA: TGTGCCAGCAGGCCGGGACTAGCGTTCTTCGATGAGCAGTTCTTC
V gene: TRBV20-1; clone size: -; J gene: TRBJ1-2; D gene: -; CDR3 length: 14; CDR3 protein: CSASRGSPMTGYTF; CDR3 DNA: TGCAGTGCTAGTAGAGGTTCCCCCATGACCGGCTACACCTTC
V gene: TRBV11-1; clone size: many; J gene: TRBJ1-2; D gene: -; CDR3 length: 18; CDR3 protein: CASSLAIGKGTPNYGYTF; CDR3 DNA: TGTGCCAGCAGCTTAGCGATCGGAAAGGGAACCCCTAACTATGGCTACACCTTC
V gene: TRBV20-1; clone size: few; J gene: TRBJ2-3; D gene: -; CDR3 length: 14; CDR3 protein: CSARVPVVTDTQYF; CDR3 DNA: TGCAGTGCTAGAGTGCCTGTCGTAACAGATACGCAGTATTTT
V gene: TRBV24-1; clone size: many; J gene: TRBJ2-5; D gene: -; CDR3 length: 17; CDR3 protein: CATSVAALGSNQETQYF; CDR3 DNA: TGTGCCACCAGTGTAGCCGCCTTAGGCTCAAACCAAGAGACCCAGTACTTC
V gene: TRBV12-3/TRBV12-4; clone size: -; J gene: TRBJ2-7; D gene: -; CDR3 length: 16; CDR3 protein: CASSLVHTGATYEQYF; CDR3 DNA: TGTGCCAGCAGTTTAGTCCACACGGGGGCCACCTACGAGCAGTACTTC
V gene: TRBV7-9; clone size: -; J gene: TRBJ2-2; D gene: TRBD1; CDR3 length: 15; CDR3 protein: CASSTRQGRTGELFF; CDR3 DNA: TGTGCCAGCAGCACAAGACAGGGTAGGACCGGGGAGCTGTTTTTT
V gene: TRBV29-1; clone size: -; J gene: TRBJ2-1; D gene: TRBD1; CDR3 length: 13; CDR3 protein: CSVEARQGSEQFF; CDR3 DNA: TGCAGCGTTGAGGCACGACAGGGTTCTGAGCAGTTCTTC
V gene: TRBV4-1; clone size: many; J gene: TRBJ2-1; D gene: TRBD2; CDR3 length: 18; CDR3 protein: CASSQGGLAGISYNEQFF; CDR3 DNA: TGCGCCAGCAGCCAAGGGGGACTAGCGGGTATCTCCTACAATGAGCAGTTCTTC
V gene: TRBV20-1; clone size: few; J gene: TRBJ2-1; D gene: -; CDR3 length: 12; CDR3 protein: CSANPNPPEQFF; CDR3 DNA: TGCAGTGCTAACCCGAACCCCCCCGAGCAGTTCTTC
V gene: TRBV6-6; clone size: -; J gene: TRBJ2-3; D gene: TRBD2; CDR3 length: 13; CDR3 protein: CASSNAGGDTQYF; CDR3 DNA: TGTGCCAGCAGTAACGCGGGAGGTGATACGCAGTATTTT
V gene: TRBV7-8; clone size: many; J gene: TRBJ2-3; D gene: -; CDR3 length: 14; CDR3 protein: CASSFIAGTDTQYF; CDR3 DNA: TGTGCCAGCAGCTTTATTGCGGGCACAGATACGCAGTATTTT
V gene: TRBV20-1; clone size: -; J gene: TRBJ2-1; D gene: -; CDR3 length: 15; CDR3 protein: CSALGSRDPYNEQFF; CDR3 DNA: TGCAGTGCTCTCGGTTCAAGGGACCCCTACAATGAGCAGTTCTTC
V gene: TRBV3-1; clone size: -; J gene: TRBJ1-2; D gene: TRBD1; CDR3 length: 14; CDR3 protein: CASSRMDRGYGYTF; CDR3 DNA: TGTGCCAGCAGCCGTATGGACAGGGGCTATGGCTACACCTTC
V gene: TRBV7-9; clone size: few; J gene: TRBJ2-7; D gene: TRBD1; CDR3 length: 17; CDR3 protein: CASSLTPQGVGTYEQYF; CDR3 DNA: TGTGCCAGCAGCTTAACCCCACAGGGGGTTGGAACCTACGAGCAGTACTTC
V gene: TRBV5-6; clone size: -; J gene: TRBJ1-2; D gene: TRBD1; CDR3 length: 15; CDR3 protein: CASSPTGGPVTGYTF; CDR3 DNA: TGTGCCAGCAGCCCCACAGGGGGACCCGTCACAGGCTACACCTTC
V gene: TRBV5-1; clone size: many; J gene: TRBJ2-1; D gene: -; CDR3 length: 15; CDR3 protein: CASSLGNIDPNEQFF; CDR3 DNA: TGCGCCAGCAGCCTCGGAAATATAGATCCCAATGAGCAGTTCTTC
V gene: TRBV28; clone size: -; J gene: TRBJ2-5; D gene: -; CDR3 length: 15; CDR3 protein: CASGYWGRRQETQYF; CDR3 DNA: TGTGCCAGCGGATATTGGGGACGGAGGCAAGAGACCCAGTACTTC
V gene: TRBV7-8; clone size: many; J gene: TRBJ1-1; D gene: -; CDR3 length: 14; CDR3 protein: CASSLVATNTEAFF; CDR3 DNA: TGTGCCAGCAGCTTAGTGGCAACGAACACTGAAGCTTTCTTT
V gene: TRBV3-1; clone size: many; J gene: TRBJ1-6; D gene: -; CDR3 length: 12; CDR3 protein: CASHGEHSPLHF; CDR3 DNA: TGTGCCAGCCACGGGGAGCATTCACCCCTCCACTTT
V gene: TRBV7-6; clone size: few; J gene: TRBJ2-3; D gene: -; CDR3 length: 13; CDR3 protein: CASSTQTVDTQYF; CDR3 DNA: TGTGCCAGCAGCACCCAGACCGTAGATACGCAGTATTTT